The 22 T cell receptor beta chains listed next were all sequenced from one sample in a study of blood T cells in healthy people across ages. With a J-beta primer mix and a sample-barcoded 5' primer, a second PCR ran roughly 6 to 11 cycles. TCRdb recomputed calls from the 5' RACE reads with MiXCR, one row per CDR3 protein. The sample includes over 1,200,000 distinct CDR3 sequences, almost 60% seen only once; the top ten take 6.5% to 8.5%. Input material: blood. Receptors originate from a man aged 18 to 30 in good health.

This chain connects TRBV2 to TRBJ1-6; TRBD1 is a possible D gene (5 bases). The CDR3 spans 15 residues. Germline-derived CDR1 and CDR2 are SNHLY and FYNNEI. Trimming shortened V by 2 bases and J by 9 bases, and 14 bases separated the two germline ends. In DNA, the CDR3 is TGTGCCAGCAGTGAAAGGTCTGGGGCAGGTTCACCCCTCCACTTT. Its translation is CASSERSGAGSPLHF. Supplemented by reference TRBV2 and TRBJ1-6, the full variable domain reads EPEVTQTPSHQVTQMGQEVILRCVPISNHLYFYWYRQILGQKVEFLVSFYNNEISEKSEIFDDQFSVERPDGSNFTLKIRSTKLEDSAMYFCASSERSGAGSPLHFGNGTRLTVT.

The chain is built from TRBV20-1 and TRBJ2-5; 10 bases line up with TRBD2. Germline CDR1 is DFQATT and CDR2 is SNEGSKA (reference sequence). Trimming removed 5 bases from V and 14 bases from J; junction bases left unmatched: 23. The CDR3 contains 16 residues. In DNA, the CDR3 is TGCAGTGCTCGGGCAACAGGGGCTAGCGGGAGCTACGAGCACTACTTC. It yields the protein CSARATGASGSYEHYF.

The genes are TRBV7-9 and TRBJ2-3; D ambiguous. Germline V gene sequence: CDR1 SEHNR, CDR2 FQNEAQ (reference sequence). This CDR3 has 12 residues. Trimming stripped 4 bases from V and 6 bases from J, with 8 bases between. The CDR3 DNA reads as TGTGCCAGCAGCTACTATCTGGATACGCAGTATTTT. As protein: CASSYYLDTQYF. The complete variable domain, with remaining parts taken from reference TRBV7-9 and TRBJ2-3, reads DTGVSQNPRHKITKRGQNVTFRCDPISEHNRLYWYRQTLGQGPEFLTYFQNEAQLEKSRLLSDRFSAERPKGSFSTLEIQRTEQGDSAMYLCASSYYLDTQYFGPGTRLTVL.

This CDR3 reads CASSPHLAGSYNEQFF. For the CDR3, the DNA is TGTGCCAGCAGCCCTCACCTAGCGGGGTCTTACAATGAGCAGTTCTTC. This sequence joins TRBV7-2 and TRBJ2-1; 9 bases agree with TRBD2. The germline gives CDR1 SGHTA, CDR2 FQGNSA. J lost 4 bases, V lost 5 bases, and 9 bases had no gene match. The CDR3 has 16 amino acids.

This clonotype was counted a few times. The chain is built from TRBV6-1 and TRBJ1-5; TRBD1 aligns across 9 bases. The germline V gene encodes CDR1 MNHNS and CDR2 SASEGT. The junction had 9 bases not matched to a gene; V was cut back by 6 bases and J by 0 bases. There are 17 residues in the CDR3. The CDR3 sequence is CASSATGGGNSNQPQHF. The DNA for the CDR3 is TGTGCCAGCAGCGCTACAGGGGGCGGCAATAGCAATCAGCCCCAGCATTTT.

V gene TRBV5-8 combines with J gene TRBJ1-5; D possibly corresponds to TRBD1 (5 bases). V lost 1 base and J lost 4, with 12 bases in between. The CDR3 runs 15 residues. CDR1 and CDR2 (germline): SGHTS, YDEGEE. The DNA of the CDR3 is TGTGCCAGCAGCTTGTGGGCAGGGAGGAATCAGCCCCAGCATTTT. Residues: CASSLWAGRNQPQHF.

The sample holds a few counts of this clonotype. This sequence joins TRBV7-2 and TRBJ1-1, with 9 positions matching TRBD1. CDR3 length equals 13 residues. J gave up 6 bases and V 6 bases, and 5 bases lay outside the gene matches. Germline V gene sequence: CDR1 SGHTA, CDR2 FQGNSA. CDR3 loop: CASSRDRVAEAFF. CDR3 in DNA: TGTGCCAGCAGTCGGGACAGGGTCGCTGAAGCTTTCTTT.

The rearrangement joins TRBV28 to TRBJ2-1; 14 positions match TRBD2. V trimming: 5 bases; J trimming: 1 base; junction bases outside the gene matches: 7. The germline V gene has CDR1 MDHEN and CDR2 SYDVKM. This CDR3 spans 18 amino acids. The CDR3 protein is CASSPTGTSGGSYNEQFF. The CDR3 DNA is TGTGCCAGCAGTCCAACCGGGACTAGCGGGGGTTCCTACAATGAGCAGTTCTTC.

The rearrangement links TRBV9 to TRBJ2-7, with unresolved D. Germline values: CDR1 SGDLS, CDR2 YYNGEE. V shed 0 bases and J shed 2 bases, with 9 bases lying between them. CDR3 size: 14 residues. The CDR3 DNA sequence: TGTGCCAGCAGCGTAGCTGGGGATACCTACGAGCAGTACTTC. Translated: CASSVAGDTYEQYF. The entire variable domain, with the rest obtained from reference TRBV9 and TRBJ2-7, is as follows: DSGVTQTPKHLITATGQRVTLRCSPRSGDLSVYWYQQSLDQGLQFLIQYYNGEERAKGNILERFSAQQFPDLHSELNLSSLELGDSALYFCASSVAGDTYEQYFGPGTRLTVT.

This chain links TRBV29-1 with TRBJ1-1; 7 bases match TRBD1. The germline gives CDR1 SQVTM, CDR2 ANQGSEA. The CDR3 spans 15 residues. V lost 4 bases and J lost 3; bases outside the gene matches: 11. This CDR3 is CSVVRQGVRHTEAFF. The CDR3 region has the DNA TGCAGCGTTGTAAGGCAGGGGGTGAGACACACTGAAGCTTTCTTT.

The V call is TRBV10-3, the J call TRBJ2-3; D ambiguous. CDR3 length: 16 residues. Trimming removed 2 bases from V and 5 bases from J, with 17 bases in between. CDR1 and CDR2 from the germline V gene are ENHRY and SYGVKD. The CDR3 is CAISESSAISGDTQYF. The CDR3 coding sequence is TGTGCCATCAGTGAGAGTTCCGCAATTTCAGGAGATACGCAGTATTTT.

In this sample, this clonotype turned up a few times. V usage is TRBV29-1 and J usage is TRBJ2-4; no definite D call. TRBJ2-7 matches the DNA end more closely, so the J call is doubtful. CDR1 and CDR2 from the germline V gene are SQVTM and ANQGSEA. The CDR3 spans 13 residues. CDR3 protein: CSVRMGSSYEQYF. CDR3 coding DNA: TGCAGCGTTCGTATGGGCAGCTCCTACGAGCAGTACTTC.

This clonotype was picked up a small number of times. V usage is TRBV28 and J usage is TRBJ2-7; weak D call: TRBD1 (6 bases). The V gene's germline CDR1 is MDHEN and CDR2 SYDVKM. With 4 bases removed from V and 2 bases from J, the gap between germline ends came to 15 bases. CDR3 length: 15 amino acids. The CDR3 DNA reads TGTGCCAGCAGTTCAAGGACAGTCGACCCCTACGAGCAGTACTTC. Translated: CASSSRTVDPYEQYF.

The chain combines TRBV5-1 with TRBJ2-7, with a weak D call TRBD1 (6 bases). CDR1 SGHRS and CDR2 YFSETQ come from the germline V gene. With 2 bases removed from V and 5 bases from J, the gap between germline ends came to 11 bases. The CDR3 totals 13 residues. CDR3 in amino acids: CASSFTGYNEQYF. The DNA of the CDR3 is TGCGCCAGCAGCTTTACAGGGTACAACGAGCAGTACTTC.

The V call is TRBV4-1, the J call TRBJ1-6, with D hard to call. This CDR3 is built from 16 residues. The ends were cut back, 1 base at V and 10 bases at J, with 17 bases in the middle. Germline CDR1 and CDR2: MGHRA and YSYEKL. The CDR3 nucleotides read TGCGCCAGCAGCCAAGTGGTCGGATCCGTGGTGTCACCCCTCCACTTT. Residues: CASSQVVGSVVSPLHF.

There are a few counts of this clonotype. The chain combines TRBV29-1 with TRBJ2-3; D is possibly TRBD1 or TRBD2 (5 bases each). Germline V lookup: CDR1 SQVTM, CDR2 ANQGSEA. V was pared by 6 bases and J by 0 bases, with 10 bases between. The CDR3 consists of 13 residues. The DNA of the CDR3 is TGCAGCGTCCTTTGGGGGAGCACAGATACGCAGTATTTT. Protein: CSVLWGSTDTQYF.

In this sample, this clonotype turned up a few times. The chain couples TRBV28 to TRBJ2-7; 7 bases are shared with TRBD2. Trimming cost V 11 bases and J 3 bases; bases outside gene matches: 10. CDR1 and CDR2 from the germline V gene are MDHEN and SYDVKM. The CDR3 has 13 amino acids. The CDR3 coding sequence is TGTGCCCTCCGCGGCAGGGAGGGCTACGAGCAGTACTTC. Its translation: CALRGREGYEQYF.

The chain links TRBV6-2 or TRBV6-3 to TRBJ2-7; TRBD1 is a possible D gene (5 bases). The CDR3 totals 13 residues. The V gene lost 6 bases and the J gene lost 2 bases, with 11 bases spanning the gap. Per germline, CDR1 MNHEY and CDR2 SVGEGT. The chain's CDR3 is CASRTGSPYEQYF. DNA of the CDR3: TGTGCCAGCAGAACAGGCTCCCCCTACGAGCAGTACTTC.

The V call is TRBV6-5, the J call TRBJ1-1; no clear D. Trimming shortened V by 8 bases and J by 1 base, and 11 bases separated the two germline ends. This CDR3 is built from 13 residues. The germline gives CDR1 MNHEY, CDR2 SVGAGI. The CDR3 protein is CASHRGQNTEAFF. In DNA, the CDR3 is TGTGCCAGCCATCGAGGCCAGAACACTGAAGCTTTCTTT.

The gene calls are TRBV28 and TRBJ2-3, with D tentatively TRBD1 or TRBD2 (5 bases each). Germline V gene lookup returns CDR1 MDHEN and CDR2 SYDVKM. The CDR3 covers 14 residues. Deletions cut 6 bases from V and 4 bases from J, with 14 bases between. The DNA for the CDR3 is TGTGCCAGCAGCCCCGCCCGGGGCCCAGATACGCAGTATTTT. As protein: CASSPARGPDTQYF.

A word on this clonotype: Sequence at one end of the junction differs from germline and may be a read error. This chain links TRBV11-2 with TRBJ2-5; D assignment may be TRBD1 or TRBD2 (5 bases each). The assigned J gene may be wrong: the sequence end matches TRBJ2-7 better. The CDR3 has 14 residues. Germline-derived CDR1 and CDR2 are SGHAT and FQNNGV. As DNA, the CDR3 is TGTGCCAGTAGCTTAGGGACGGTAGCTAACGAGCAGTACTTC. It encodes CASSLGTVANEQYF.

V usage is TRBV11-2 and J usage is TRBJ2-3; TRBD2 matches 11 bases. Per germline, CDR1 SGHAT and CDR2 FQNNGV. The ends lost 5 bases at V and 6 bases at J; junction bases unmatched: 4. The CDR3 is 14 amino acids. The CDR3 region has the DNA TGTGCCAGCAGCAGTAGCGGGAGGGACGATACGCAGTATTTT. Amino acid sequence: CASSSSGRDDTQYF.